This TCR beta chain is from a study of OX40 agonist ivuxolimab in advanced cancers. Study background: Dosing consisted of intravenous ivuxolimab at 0.01 to 10 mg/kg every 2 weeks. Study-level points and caveats: Both blood CD4+ and CD8+ T cells showed clonal growth by week 6 at 0.1 to 3.0 mg/kg. People who partly responded at 0.1-3.0 mg/kg had some of the least clonal expansion seen.

Clones were read by immunoSEQ multiplex PCR, and TCRdb kept only the in-frame ones, dropping some. The table lists over 9,000 clones, less than 85% of them singletons. Of note for this clone: Its antigen is still unknown.

Peripheral blood came from all dose cohorts at three timepoints. Germline V gene sequence: CDR1 SGHTA, CDR2 FQGNSA. V gave up 4 bases and J gave up 8 bases; unmatched junction bases: 13. The CDR3 totals 16 residues. The sequence was collected from an adult with an advanced solid tumor such as melanoma, head and neck, liver or kidney cancer. The chain joins TRBV7-2 to TRBJ1-2, with 10 nucleotides matching TRBD1. This sample comprised CD4+ or CD8+ T cells sorted from blood, obtained in a trial of the OX40 agonist ivuxolimab. The CDR3 protein is CASSSLTGGFIRGYTF. The CDR3 coding sequence is TGTGCCAGCAGCTCGCTGACAGGGGGCTTTATTCGGGGCTACACCTTC.